Shown below are 24 T cell receptor beta chains from a single sample sequenced in a study of neurological immune-mediated disorders. TCRdb fed the 5' RACE reads into MiXCR, producing one record per CDR3 protein. The table lists 55,000 to 80,000 distinct CDR3 sequences, roughly 13% of them singletons, with around 4.6% in the top ten. Time point noted: longitudinal time-point 1 (baseline). Material for sequencing was PBMCs. These receptors were collected from a female donor with HTLV-1-associated myelopathy (HAM/TSP).

This clonotype is labeled as medium-sized (0.01 to 0.1%). This chain links TRBV4-1 with TRBJ2-5; D gene unclear. The CDR3 extends over 14 amino acids. Trimming shortened V by 3 bases and J by 1 base, and 9 bases separated the two germline ends. Germline values: CDR1 MGHRA, CDR2 YSYEKL. The CDR3 nucleotides are TGCGCCAGCAGCCACGGACGGACCCAAGAGACCCAGTACTTC. Amino acids: CASSHGRTQETQYF.

This clonotype appeared many times. This sequence joins TRBV4-1 and TRBJ1-2; TRBD1 is a possible D gene (6 bases). The CDR3 runs to 16 residues. CDR1 is MGHRA and CDR2 is YSYEKL in the germline V gene. Trimming removed 1 base from V and 2 bases from J, with 14 bases in between. The DNA of the CDR3 is TGCGCCAGCAGCCAAGTATTGGGGGCGGGGAACTATGGCTACACCTTC. Residues: CASSQVLGAGNYGYTF.

Ten or more counts support this clonotype. The CDR3 protein is CASSIGGPNEQYF. The CDR3 DNA sequence: TGCGCCAGCAGCATAGGAGGGCCCAACGAGCAGTACTTC. V usage is TRBV5-1 and J usage is TRBJ2-7; D possibly corresponds to TRBD2 (6 bases). CDR3 length equals 13 residues. The V end was cut by 4 bases, the J end by 5 bases, with 13 bases between. Germline V gives CDR1 SGHRS, CDR2 YFSETQ.

This clonotype was recorded many times. The genes are TRBV5-1 and TRBJ2-7; D unresolved. This CDR3 region has 14 residues. The V gene's germline CDR1 is SGHRS and CDR2 YFSETQ. The V and J ends lost 0 bases and 3 bases respectively, with 10 bases between them. CDR3 in DNA: TGCGCCAGCAGCTTGGTGGGGAACGGCTACGAGCAGTACTTC. This codes for CASSLVGNGYEQYF. The complete variable domain, with remaining parts taken from reference TRBV5-1 and TRBJ2-7, reads KAGVTQTPRYLIKTRGQQVTLSCSPISGHRSVSWYQQTPGQGLQFLFEYFSETQRNKGNFPGRFSGRQFSNSRSEMNVSTLELGDSALYLCASSLVGNGYEQYFGPGTRLTVT.

The J gene is TRBJ2-3, the V gene TRBV7-3, with a tentative D call TRBD2 (6 bases). This CDR3 has 15 amino acids. V was pared by 0 bases and J by 0 bases, with 7 bases between. The germline CDR1 and CDR2 sequences are SGHTA and FQGTGA. The CDR3 nucleotides are TGTGCCAGCAGCTTAACGGCGGGAAGCACAGATACGCAGTATTTT. Translating it yields CASSLTAGSTDTQYF.

At least ten counts were recorded for this clonotype. V and J are TRBV12-3 or TRBV12-4 and TRBJ1-1; D is possibly TRBD1 (5 bases). The CDR3 is 14 amino acids. V dropped 6 bases and J dropped 0 bases, with 11 bases sitting between them. Here the CDR3 reads CASRARQMNTEAFF. The CDR3 DNA follows: TGTGCCAGCAGAGCCCGACAGATGAACACTGAAGCTTTCTTT.

The table lists this clonotype with a few counts. The genes are TRBV25-1 and TRBJ2-1; unclear D gene. The CDR3 loop spans 12 amino acids. V dropped 2 bases and J dropped 4 bases, with 3 bases sitting between them. Germline V lookup: CDR1 MGHDK, CDR2 SYGVNS. The CDR3 is CASSEQYNEQFF. In DNA form, the CDR3 reads TGTGCCAGCAGTGAACAATACAATGAGCAGTTCTTC.

In this sample, this clonotype turned up many times. V gene TRBV5-1 combines with J gene TRBJ1-2, with D perhaps matching TRBD1 (6 bases). The germline gives CDR1 SGHRS, CDR2 YFSETQ. This CDR3 is built from 14 residues. V lost 4 bases to trimming and J lost 3 bases, with 13 bases between them. The CDR3 is CASSEEGGYYGYTF. The DNA of the CDR3 is TGCGCCAGCAGCGAAGAAGGGGGGTACTATGGCTACACCTTC. Based on the CDR3 plus reference TRBV5-1 and TRBJ1-2, the full variable domain is KAGVTQTPRYLIKTRGQQVTLSCSPISGHRSVSWYQQTPGQGLQFLFEYFSETQRNKGNFPGRFSGRQFSNSRSEMNVSTLELGDSALYLCASSEEGGYYGYTFGSGTRLTVV.

This clonotype was picked up many times. The genes are TRBV2 and TRBJ2-5; D call uncertain. CDR3 length: 11 amino acids. From germline, CDR1 is SNHLY and CDR2 FYNNEI. The V gene lost 2 bases and the J gene lost 5 bases, with 3 bases spanning the gap. This CDR3 reads CASSEKETQYF. The CDR3 DNA reads TGTGCCAGCAGTGAAAAGGAGACCCAGTACTTC.

This clonotype was seen many times. This chain connects TRBV20-1 to TRBJ2-7; possibly TRBD2 for D (7 bases). This CDR3 is 17 amino acids long. With 6 bases removed from V and 0 bases from J, the gap between germline ends came to 24 bases. The germline V gene encodes CDR1 DFQATT and CDR2 SNEGSKA (reference sequence). CDR3 coding DNA: TGCAGTGCCATAAACCGTGGGAGGGGACAAAGCTCCTACGAGCAGTACTTC. Translated, it gives CSAINRGRGQSSYEQYF.

This rearrangement joins TRBV5-1 to TRBJ1-1; D call uncertain. This CDR3 region has 13 residues. Germline V lookup: CDR1 SGHRS, CDR2 YFSETQ. The V gene lost 4 bases and the J gene lost 1 base, with 8 bases spanning the gap. CDR3 region: CASSPTENTEAFF. The CDR3, as DNA: TGCGCCAGCAGCCCTACAGAGAACACTGAAGCTTTCTTT.

This clonotype occurred many times. The limits of the CDR3 on the DNA are not certain, so only TCRdb's listed CDR3 is given. This sequence joins TRBV21-1 and TRBJ1-6; TRBD1, the table's D call, was not compared with the DNA. TRBV21-1 is designated a pseudogene. The CDR3 is 18 residues long, ends included. The CDR3 region is CASSKVGQGASYNSPLHF.

This clonotype has a count of ten or more. This chain connects TRBV20-1 to TRBJ2-1; D might be TRBD1 (5 bases). This CDR3 region has 15 residues. Trimming stripped 2 bases from V and 7 bases from J, with 18 bases between. Per the germline V gene, CDR1 is DFQATT and CDR2 is SNEGSKA (reference sequence). In nucleotides, the CDR3 is TGCAGTGCTAGATATTCGCAGGGATCTGGAAATGAGCAGTTCTTC. Translation: CSARYSQGSGNEQFF.

This clonotype was seen many times. The chain carries TRBV19 and TRBJ1-5; D perhaps matches TRBD1 (5 bases). CDR1 is LNHDA and CDR2 is SQIVND in the germline V gene (reference sequence). The germline V and J ends were trimmed by 7 bases and 6 bases, with 16 bases remaining between them. CDR3 size: 14 residues. The CDR3 loop reads CASNGQGGGQPQHF. CDR3 nucleotide sequence: TGTGCCAGTAACGGTCAGGGTGGGGGTCAGCCCCAGCATTTT.

In its sample, this clonotype was seen many times. The chain couples TRBV20-1 to TRBJ1-1; the D is unclear. V was clipped by 5 bases and J by 6 bases, with 16 bases between them. Germline V gene sequence: CDR1 DFQATT, CDR2 SNEGSKA (reference sequence). The CDR3 loop spans 13 amino acids. In nucleotides, the CDR3 is TGCAGTGCTTACAGACCCAGTGGCGCTGAAGCTTTCTTT. Protein sequence: CSAYRPSGAEAFF.

Many counts were recorded for this clonotype. The chain couples TRBV7-2 to TRBJ2-3, with TRBD2 matching 15 bases. Germline assignment: CDR1 SGHTA and CDR2 FQGNSA. This CDR3 contains 18 residues. Trimming took 5 bases from V and 6 from J; bases not matched to a gene: 12. The DNA of the CDR3 is TGTGCCAGCAGCGAAACCGGGACTAGCGGGGGGAGCTTGGATACGCAGTATTTT. It is translated as CASSETGTSGGSLDTQYF.

This clonotype showed up many times. The rearrangement joins TRBV5-1 to TRBJ1-5, with D perhaps matching TRBD1 (5 bases). This CDR3 region has 14 residues. CDR1 and CDR2 from the germline V gene are SGHRS and YFSETQ. Trimming took 4 bases from V and 6 from J, leaving 14 bases between them. The CDR3 spells CASSTGPEGQPQHF. The DNA for the CDR3 is TGCGCCAGCAGCACGGGACCCGAGGGTCAGCCCCAGCATTTT.

This clonotype was seen only a few times. The CDR3 reads CASSSSGTGTFGELFF. DNA of the CDR3: TGTGCCAGCAGCTCTTCCGGGACAGGGACTTTCGGGGAGCTGTTTTTT. The chain combines TRBV5-6 with TRBJ2-2, with TRBD1 identical over 9 bases. The CDR3 is made up of 16 amino acids. Per germline, CDR1 SGHDT and CDR2 YYEEEE. Unmatched junction bases numbered 10, after V lost 3 bases and J lost 7 bases.

The sample holds many counts of this clonotype. The chain recombines TRBV12-5 with TRBJ1-5; D gene uncertain. The CDR3 is 14 residues long. With 8 bases removed from V and 0 bases from J, the gap between germline ends came to 11 bases. Germline CDR1 and CDR2: LGHNT and FRNRAP. The CDR3 reads CASSGRISNQPQHF. CDR3 in DNA: TGTGCTAGTAGCGGACGGATTAGCAATCAGCCCCAGCATTTT.

This clonotype was detected a few times. The chain combines TRBV11-2 with TRBJ2-7, with 7 bases aligning to TRBD2. This CDR3 region has 15 residues. Trimming took 5 bases from V and 2 from J; bases not matched to a gene: 9. Germline assignment: CDR1 SGHAT and CDR2 FQNNGV. The CDR3: CASSPSQRGTYEQYF. The CDR3 nucleotides read TGTGCCAGCAGCCCCAGCCAGCGGGGTACCTACGAGCAGTACTTC.

The table lists this clonotype with many counts. The chain couples TRBV7-9 to TRBJ2-2, with 8 bases aligning to TRBD2. The germline CDR1 and CDR2 sequences are SEHNR and FQNEAQ (reference sequence). This CDR3 spans 15 amino acids. V shed 5 bases and J 4 bases; nucleotides not matched to a gene: 6. The CDR3 DNA sequence: TGTGCCAGCAGCCGGGGGGGGTCGACCACCGGGGAGCTGTTTTTT. Translation: CASSRGGSTTGELFF.

Note on this clonotype: A much larger clone differs by one base, so this may be a read error. V usage is TRBV7-9 and J usage is TRBJ2-7; 8 nucleotides line up with TRBD1. J gave up 6 bases and V 9 bases, and 10 bases lay outside the gene matches. This CDR3 comprises 13 residues. Germline CDR1 is SEHNR and CDR2 is FQNEAQ (reference sequence). CDR3 residues: CASLRDRWTEQYF. CDR3 coding DNA: TGTGCCAGTCTCCGGGACAGGTGGACCGAGCAGTACTTC.

This clonotype was counted ten times or more. The chain joins TRBV6-2 or TRBV6-3 to TRBJ1-2; maybe TRBD1 (5 bases). V was shortened by 6 bases and J by 4 bases, with 15 bases between the two germline ends. The CDR3 is made up of 14 amino acids. The germline gives CDR1 MNHEY, CDR2 SVGEGT. CDR3 DNA: TGTGCCAGCAGCCTTCCCGAGACAGCCTATGGCTACACCTTC. Its protein product is CASSLPETAYGYTF.

The sample holds many counts of this clonotype. The chain employs TRBV5-5 and TRBJ2-5, with D tentatively TRBD1 or TRBD2 (5 bases each). The CDR3 extends over 14 amino acids. The germline V and J ends were trimmed by 0 bases and 1 base, with 7 bases remaining between them. Germline values: CDR1 SGHKS, CDR2 YYEKEE (reference sequence). In DNA form, the CDR3 reads TGTGCCAGCAGCTTGGGGGACGCCCAAGAGACCCAGTACTTC. It encodes CASSLGDAQETQYF.